A selection of T cell receptor beta chains follows, all from one sample in a study of T cells in Graves' hyperthyroidism and ophthalmopathy. TCRdb used MiXCR to reprocess the multiplex PCR reads, holding one entry per CDR3 protein. The data show a few hundred thousand distinct CDR3 sequences, around 16% seen once. Specimen: blood. The receptors derive from a woman aged 30 to 39 with Graves' ophthalmopathy. The CDR3 runs from the conserved cysteine through the conserved F or W. The D gene is left open where the match is weak. Some rows mark clone size as missing; the rest say once, few, many or name a class of expanded clone.

>.|TRBD1|TRBV29-1|TRBJ2-7|13
TGCAGCGTTGAAGCACAGGGGGACGGCGCGCGGTACTTC
CSVEAQGDGARYF
>.|.|TRBV4-3|TRBJ2-7|13
TGCGCCAGCAGCCAAGTGGGGGGTGGCGAGCAGTACTTC
CASSQVGGGEQYF
>many|TRBD2|TRBV27|TRBJ2-7|17
TGTGCCAGCAGTTTATTGGGTCGCACTAGCGGGAACTACGAGCAGTACTTC
CASSLLGRTSGNYEQYF
>.|.|TRBV15|TRBJ2-5|15
TGTGCCACCAGCAGAGACAGGGCTCCCGAAGAGACCCAGTACTTC
CATSRDRAPEETQYF
>.|.|TRBV19|TRBJ2-3|13
TGTGCCAGTAGTCCCCAGGGGTGGGATACGCAGTATTTT
CASSPQGWDTQYF
>few|.|TRBV6-6|TRBJ2-7|13
TGTGCCAGCAGTTACAGGACATCCTACGAGCAGTACTTC
CASSYRTSYEQYF
>many|.|TRBV6-1|TRBJ2-5|17
TGTGCCAGCAGTGGGACAAAGGGGCGCGTGGTCCAAGAGACCCAGTACTTC
CASSGTKGRVVQETQYF
>.|.|TRBV27|TRBJ2-7|15
TGTGCCAGCAGTCCTCGTTGGGGGGCGACTAGGGAGCAGTACTTC
CASSPRWGATREQYF
>many|TRBD2|TRBV18|TRBJ2-2|15
TGTGCTAGCAGCCCCGGGACTAGCGGGACTGGGGAGCTGTTTTTT
CASSPGTSGTGELFF
>few|TRBD2|TRBV12-3/TRBV12-4|TRBJ2-1|17
TGTGCCAGCAGCCGTAGAATGGGACTAGCGACTTACAATGAGCAGTTCTTC
CASSRRMGLATYNEQFF
>many|.|TRBV12-3/TRBV12-4|TRBJ2-3|15
TGTGCCAGCAGGACGGTAGCGGCCAGCACAGATACGCAGTATTTT
CASRTVAASTDTQYF
>many|TRBD1|TRBV12-3/TRBV12-4|TRBJ1-1|16
TGTGCCAGCAGTTTAACGCAGGGGGCGAGCGACACTGAAGCTTTCTTT
CASSLTQGASDTEAFF
>.|TRBD2|TRBV7-9|TRBJ2-3|16
TGTGCCAGCAGCCTCGACGGGACTACTAGCACAGATACGCAGTATTTT
CASSLDGTTSTDTQYF
>many|.|TRBV20-1|TRBJ2-5|13
TGCAGTGCGCCCGCTTTGGGGGCAGAGACCCAGTACTTC
CSAPALGAETQYF
>few|.|TRBV28|TRBJ1-4|14
TGTGCCAGCAGTTTAGAGGGAGGGGGTGAAAAACTGTTTTTT
CASSLEGGGEKLFF
>many|.|TRBV20-1|TRBJ2-7|15
TGCAGTGCAGACCACCCCCTAGGAAGGGTCTACGAGCAGTACTTC
CSADHPLGRVYEQYF
>many|.|TRBV28|TRBJ1-1|16
TGTGCCAGCAGTGGGGCCTACGGGACGGAGAACACTGAAGCTTTCTTT
CASSGAYGTENTEAFF
>.|TRBD1|TRBV6-4|TRBJ1-5|15
TGTGCCAGCAGCGTCCAGGGGGCGGCCGCTGTGCCCCAGCATTTT
CASSVQGAAAVPQHF
>many|.|TRBV3-1|TRBJ1-2|15
TGTGCCAGCAGCCCCTCATTACCGGGAAGCTATGGCTACACCTTC
CASSPSLPGSYGYTF
>many|.|TRBV7-2|TRBJ2-7|13
TGTGCCACCTCGTTCATCCTCTCGGGTGAGCAGTACTTC
CATSFILSGEQYF
>many|TRBD2|TRBV9|TRBJ2-7|14
TGTGCCAGCAGCGGACCCCTAGCGGGAGACGAGCAGTACTTC
CASSGPLAGDEQYF
>many|TRBD2|TRBV28|TRBJ2-7|16
TGTGCCAGCAGTTTTGGGGACTATGCGGTCACCTACGAGCAGTACTTC
CASSFGDYAVTYEQYF
>.|.|TRBV19|TRBJ2-7|16
TGTGCCAGTAGTGCACGAGAAGGGAGTAGCCCCTACGAGCAGTACTTC
CASSAREGSSPYEQYF
>.|.|TRBV6-1|TRBJ2-7|15
TGTGCCAGCACAGACCCGGGACCCCTGACCTACGAGCAGTACTTC
CASTDPGPLTYEQYF
>.|.|TRBV5-6|TRBJ2-1|15
TGTACCAGCAGCCGCGGGACGGCGATCAGCAATGAGCAGTTCTTC
CTSSRGTAISNEQFF
>many|.|TRBV10-3|TRBJ2-1|15
TGTGCCATCACCCGGCGGACATACCCTTACAATGAGCAGTTCTTC
CAITRRTYPYNEQFF
>many|.|TRBV6-4|TRBJ2-7|15
TGTGCCAGCAGTGAACGTAGTGAAGGCGGCTACGAGCAGTACTTC
CASSERSEGGYEQYF
>many|.|TRBV12-3/TRBV12-4|TRBJ1-2|13
TGTGCCAGCAGCCCGGACGGCTCCTATGGCTACACCTTC
CASSPDGSYGYTF
>many|.|TRBV5-1|TRBJ1-4|15
TGCGCCAGCAGCGCGGGCGGCACCCAGGATGAAAAACTGTTTTTT
CASSAGGTQDEKLFF
>many|.|TRBV5-1|TRBJ2-1|16
TGCGCCAGCAGCTTGGAGGGCACCCCGACCTACAATGAGCAGTTCTTC
CASSLEGTPTYNEQFF
>many|TRBD2|TRBV7-3|TRBJ2-1|16
TGTGCCAGCAGCTCAGCGGGAGGGGGGTCCTACAATGAGCAGTTCTTC
CASSSAGGGSYNEQFF
>many|TRBD2|TRBV7-9|TRBJ2-1|15
TGTGCCAGCAGCCCAGCGGGAGGGCCGAGGAATGAGCAGTTCTTC
CASSPAGGPRNEQFF
>.|TRBD1|TRBV6-5|TRBJ2-1|15
TGTGCCAGCAGTTACCGGGACAGGGGAAGGAATGAGCAGTTCTTC
CASSYRDRGRNEQFF
>many|TRBD2|TRBV28|TRBJ2-1|12
TGTGCCAGCGAGCGGGGGGGTGGTGAGCAGTTCTTC
CASERGGGEQFF
>few|.|TRBV9|TRBJ1-5|15
TGTGCCAGCAGCGTAGACGGTTATAGCAATCAGCCCCAGCATTTT
CASSVDGYSNQPQHF
>many|.|TRBV3-1|TRBJ1-2|12
TGTGCCAGCAGAATGGGGGGAGATGGCTACACCTTC
CASRMGGDGYTF
>.|.|TRBV6-1|TRBJ2-1|13
TGTGCCAGCAGTGTGGTGGTCGCGGGACAGCAGTTCTTC
CASSVVVAGQQFF
>.|.|TRBV19|TRBJ1-5|17
TGTGCCACCGAGAAGGGGACACCCACTGGGTACAATCAGCCCCAGCATTTT
CATEKGTPTGYNQPQHF
>many|TRBD1|TRBV20-1|TRBJ2-5|14
TGCAGTGCCACCCCCGGGACAGGGAGCATGACCCAGTACTTC
CSATPGTGSMTQYF
>few|.|TRBV30|TRBJ2-6|14
TGTGCCTGGAGTGCGGGGTCTGGGGCCAACGTCCTGACTTTC
CAWSAGSGANVLTF
>many|.|TRBV10-1|TRBJ2-2|13
TGCGCCAGCAGTGTCGACCACACCGGGGAGCTGTTTTTT
CASSVDHTGELFF
>many|.|TRBV28|TRBJ1-5|14
TGTGCCAGCAGTTCCCTCCTTGAGGATCAGCCCCAGCATTTT
CASSSLLEDQPQHF
>many|.|TRBV5-8|TRBJ2-3|15
TGTGCCAGTACATTGGCGGGATCTAGCACAGATACGCAGTATTTT
CASTLAGSSTDTQYF
>.|.|TRBV11-2|TRBJ1-4|12
TGTGCCAGCAGCTTAGATGATGAAAAACTGTTTTTT
CASSLDDEKLFF
>.|TRBD1|TRBV19|TRBJ2-1|15
TGTGCCAGTAGTATTATGGGACAGGGGTACAATGAGCAGTTCTTC
CASSIMGQGYNEQFF
>many|.|TRBV7-8|TRBJ1-1|16
TGTGCCAGCAGCTTATTTGGTTCGGGCAGCCACACTGAAGCTTTCTTT
CASSLFGSGSHTEAFF
>.|.|TRBV14|TRBJ2-5|15
TGTGCCAGCAGCCCAAGCAGAGACCCGCAAGAGACCCAGTACTTC
CASSPSRDPQETQYF
>few|.|TRBV5-1|TRBJ2-2|16
TGCGCCAGCAGCTTTGGGTCCCTAGAGCGCACCGGGGAGCTGTTTTTT
CASSFGSLERTGELFF
>.|TRBD2|TRBV18|TRBJ2-5|14
TGTGCCAGCTCACCAGGGACTAGGGCGGAGACCCAGTACTTC
CASSPGTRAETQYF
>few|.|TRBV6-2/TRBV6-3|TRBJ2-2|12
TGTGCCAGCAGTCAACCGGGCGGGGAGCTGTTTTTT
CASSQPGGELFF
>few|TRBD2|TRBV6-5|TRBJ2-7|19
TGTGCCAGCAGTTACTCGAACCCCAATGGGACTAGCGGATACTACGAGCAGTACTTC
CASSYSNPNGTSGYYEQYF
>many|TRBD1|TRBV2|TRBJ1-1|15
TGTGCCAGCAGAGCATTGACAGGGCTGAACACTGAAGCTTTCTTT
CASRALTGLNTEAFF